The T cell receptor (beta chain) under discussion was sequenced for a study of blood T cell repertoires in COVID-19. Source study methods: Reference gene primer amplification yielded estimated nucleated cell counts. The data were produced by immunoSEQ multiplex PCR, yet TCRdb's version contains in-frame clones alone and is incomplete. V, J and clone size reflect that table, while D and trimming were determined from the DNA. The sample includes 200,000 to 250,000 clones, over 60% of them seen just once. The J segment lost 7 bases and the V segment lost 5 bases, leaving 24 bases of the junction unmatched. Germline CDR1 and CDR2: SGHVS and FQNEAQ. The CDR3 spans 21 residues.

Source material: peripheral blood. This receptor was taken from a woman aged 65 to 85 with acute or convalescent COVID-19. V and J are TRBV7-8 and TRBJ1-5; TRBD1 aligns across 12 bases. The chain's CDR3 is CASSAREGDRGLFPAGQPQHF. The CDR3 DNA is TGTGCCAGCAGCGCCAGGGAAGGGGACAGGGGGCTTTTTCCCGCGGGGCAGCCCCAGCATTTT.